This T cell receptor beta chain comes out of a study of cytomegalovirus exposure and HLA in healthy donors. A note on this clone: Its antigen is not known.

Findings and caveats of the study: A few chains tied to CMV proved CMV antigen-specific in vitro. First-cohort TCR clusters were later found to tend to co-occur in the 120 or so validation repertoires.

Measured with immunoSEQ multiplex PCR; TCRdb has only the in-frame clones, and not every one. Seen here are 250,000 to 400,000 clones, approximately 86% observed once, and the top ten hold roughly 0.88%. The sequencing input was PBMCs. The source is a man aged 25 to 40 in good health and CMV-seronegative.

The CDR3 protein is CSARPGDGYTF. In DNA, the CDR3 is TGCAGTGCTAGACCAGGGGATGGCTACACCTTC. V usage is TRBV20-1 and J usage is TRBJ1-2; the D gene is possibly TRBD1 (6 bases). This CDR3 region has 11 residues. The germline V gene has CDR1 DFQATT and CDR2 SNEGSKA (reference sequence). V was cut by 2 bases and J by 6 bases, with 7 bases left in between.